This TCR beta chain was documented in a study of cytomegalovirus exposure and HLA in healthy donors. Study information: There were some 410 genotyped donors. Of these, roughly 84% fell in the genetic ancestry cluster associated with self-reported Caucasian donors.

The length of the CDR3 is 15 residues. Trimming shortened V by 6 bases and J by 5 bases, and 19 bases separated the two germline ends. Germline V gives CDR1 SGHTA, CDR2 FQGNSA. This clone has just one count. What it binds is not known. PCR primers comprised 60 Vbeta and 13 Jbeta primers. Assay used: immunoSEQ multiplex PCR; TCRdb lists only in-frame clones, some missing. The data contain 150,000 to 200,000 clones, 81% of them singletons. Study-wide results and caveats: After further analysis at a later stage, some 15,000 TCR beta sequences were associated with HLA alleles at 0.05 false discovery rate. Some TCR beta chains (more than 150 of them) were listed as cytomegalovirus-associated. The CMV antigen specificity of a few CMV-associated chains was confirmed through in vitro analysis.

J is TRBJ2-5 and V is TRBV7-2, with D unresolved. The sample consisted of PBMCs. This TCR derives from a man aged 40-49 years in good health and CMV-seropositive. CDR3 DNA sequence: TGTGCCAGCAGTCGACGCGCTGTACCGGAGGAGACCCAGTACTTC. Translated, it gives CASSRRAVPEETQYF.